This T cell receptor (beta chain) was profiled in a study of blood T cells in healthy people across ages. Staff drew roughly 10 milliliters of peripheral blood from each donor. Sample-barcoded 5' priming and a J-beta primer mix drove a second PCR of roughly 6 to 12 cycles. Via MiXCR, TCRdb re-called the 5' RACE reads, giving one row per CDR3 protein. The sample lists 750,000 to 950,000 distinct CDR3 sequences; about 53% were seen once. This CDR3 is 16 amino acids long. J was trimmed by 3 bases and V by 3 bases; bases with no gene match: 12. The germline V gene encodes CDR1 DFQATT and CDR2 SNEGSKA (reference sequence). Concerning this clonotype: Its matching antigen is unknown.

Study results and limitations: The donors' CMV status was not determined, possibly confounding changes in expanded clonotypes.

The chain links TRBV20-1 to TRBJ2-5, with 8 bases identical to TRBD2. Material: blood. The receptor was isolated from a man of 80 years or more in good health. The CDR3 sequence: CSASRLAGSAEETQYF. As DNA, the CDR3 is TGCAGTGCTAGCAGGCTAGCGGGTTCAGCTGAAGAGACCCAGTACTTC.